Listed below are T cell receptor beta chains from one sample, sequenced in a study of blood T cell repertoires in COVID-19. Assay used: immunoSEQ multiplex PCR; TCRdb lists only in-frame clones, some missing. The table records about 210,000 clones, roughly 86% of them present only once. The sample comprised peripheral blood. Receptors were obtained from a man between 18 and 29 years old with active or convalescent COVID-19. The CDR3 runs from the conserved cysteine through the conserved F or W. The D gene is left open where the match is weak. Expanded clones get a size class; other rows say once, few or many, or leave the size out.

>TRBV7-9|.|TRBJ2-1|.
TGTGCCAGCAGTACAACAGGGCGGGCGGACAATGAGCAGTTCTTC
CASSTTGRADNEQFF
>TRBV12-5|.|TRBJ2-3|.
TGTGCTAGTGGTTTGGGAGCCTTCCCCACGAGCGGCGATACGCAGTATTTT
CASGLGAFPTSGDTQYF
>TRBV2|TRBD1|TRBJ1-2|.
TGTGCCAGCAGGGAAGGACAGGGGGGGGACTATGGCTACACCTTC
CASREGQGGDYGYTF
>TRBV5-1|.|TRBJ1-1|.
TGCGCCAGCACCATATACGGTTCCACTGAAGCTTTCTTT
CASTIYGSTEAFF
>TRBV5-1|.|TRBJ1-3|once
TGCGCCAGCAGCTCGCAGACAGGAAACACCATATATTTT
CASSSQTGNTIYF
>TRBV28|.|TRBJ2-6|.
TGTGCCAGCAGTTTATTGTCCCAGGCTGGGGCCAACGTCCTGACTTTC
CASSLLSQAGANVLTF
>TRBV11-2|.|TRBJ2-1|.
TGTGCCAGCAGCTTAACCCGTTGGGCTTACAATGAGCAGTTCTTC
CASSLTRWAYNEQFF
>TRBV30|TRBD1|TRBJ2-5|.
TGTGCCTGGACAGGGGGCGGAATGTACCAAGAGACCCAGTACTTC
CAWTGGGMYQETQYF
>TRBV27|.|TRBJ1-1|.
TGTGCCAGCAGCTCTACAGGAAAGCCCACTGAAGCTTTCTTT
CASSSTGKPTEAFF
>TRBV14|TRBD2|TRBJ2-1|few
TGTGCCAGCAGCCTCCTTCGGGGGAGCGGGAGCTCCTACAATGAGCAGTTCTTC
CASSLLRGSGSSYNEQFF
>TRBV2|.|TRBJ1-1|once
TGTGCCAGCAGGCAGGGCAGTATTAACACTGAAGCTTTCTTT
CASRQGSINTEAFF
>TRBV7-2|.|TRBJ1-5|once
TGTGCCAGCAGCTTCACGGGGGATCAGCCCCAGCATTTT
CASSFTGDQPQHF
>TRBV19|TRBD1|TRBJ1-1|few
TGTGCCAGTAGTTCCACAGGGGACACTGAAGCTTTCTTT
CASSSTGDTEAFF
>TRBV10-1|.|TRBJ2-5|.
TGCGCCAGCAGTTCACAAATACAAGAGACCCAGTACTTC
CASSSQIQETQYF
>TRBV7-3|.|TRBJ1-1|.
TGTGCCAGCAGCTCTCACATGAACACTGAAGCTTTCTTT
CASSSHMNTEAFF
>TRBV6-1|.|TRBJ1-2|.
TGTGCCAGCAGTGAAGCGTTTGGAGGAAGCTATGGCTACACCTTC
CASSEAFGGSYGYTF
>TRBV10-3|TRBD2|TRBJ2-1|.
TGTGCCATCAGCGCGGGACTAGCGGGAGGAAGCGGCAATGAGCAGTTCTTC
CAISAGLAGGSGNEQFF
>TRBV6-6|TRBD1|TRBJ2-7|.
TGTGCCAGCAGTCCCACAGGGGGCTACGAGCAGTACTTC
CASSPTGGYEQYF
>TRBV5-6|.|TRBJ2-1|.
TGTGCCAGCAGCTTGGGCGCCAATGAGCAGTTCTTC
CASSLGANEQFF
>TRBV27|.|TRBJ1-5|.
TGTGCCAGCAGTTTAAACAGGGGCAATCAGCCCCAGCATTTT
CASSLNRGNQPQHF
>TRBV27|TRBD1|TRBJ2-5|.
TGTGCCAGCAGTTTTGCCAGGGGGCAGGAGACCCAGTACTTC
CASSFARGQETQYF
>TRBV7-3|.|TRBJ1-1|.
TGTGCCAGCAGCTTAACAGCAAACACTGAAGCTTTCTTT
CASSLTANTEAFF
>TRBV30|TRBD1|TRBJ1-6|.
TGTGCCTGGACGGGACAGTATAATTCACCCCTCCACTTT
CAWTGQYNSPLHF
>TRBV5-4|.|TRBJ1-1|.
TGTGCCAGCAGCCGGGACACCTTGAACACTGAAGCTTTCTTT
CASSRDTLNTEAFF
>TRBV5-1|.|TRBJ2-2|.
TGCGCCAGCAGTCCCGGGGGTTTTAACACCGGGGAGCTGTTTTTT
CASSPGGFNTGELFF
>TRBV27|.|TRBJ1-6|.
TGTGCCAGCAGTTTTCTCCGTTCACCCCTCCACTTT
CASSFLRSPLHF
>TRBV5-1|.|TRBJ1-4|.
TGCGCCAGCAGCTTGGGGCGGGGAGCTGAAAAACTGTTTTTT
CASSLGRGAEKLFF
>TRBV3-1/TRBV3-2|.|TRBJ2-1|.
TGTGCCAGCAGCCAAGATACCCCCTCCGGGAGCCACAATGAGCAGTTCTTC
CASSQDTPSGSHNEQFF
>TRBV19|TRBD1|TRBJ1-2|.
TGTGCCAGTAGTACCGGGACAGACGAGGTCTATGGCTACACCTTC
CASSTGTDEVYGYTF
>TRBV3-1/TRBV3-2|.|TRBJ1-1|.
TGTGCCAGCAGCCAAGGCGAAGGGAGGGCTTTCTTT
CASSQGEGRAFF
>TRBV3-1/TRBV3-2|.|TRBJ1-2|.
TGTGCCAGCAGCCAAGGGTCAGTTGGCTACACCTTC
CASSQGSVGYTF
>TRBV6-1|.|TRBJ1-1|.
TGTGCCAGCAGTGAAATTTTGCAGAGCTTGAGACAGAAAATGAACACTGAAGCTTTCTTT
CASSEILQSLRQKMNTEAFF
>TRBV11-2|.|TRBJ2-3|.
TGTGCCAGCACCGACCGACAGGGCACAGATACGCAGTATTTT
CASTDRQGTDTQYF
>TRBV7-7|.|TRBJ2-1|.
TGTGCCAGCAGCTTAGGCAGGGACAATGAGCAGTTCTTC
CASSLGRDNEQFF
>TRBV4-3|TRBD1|TRBJ2-5|.
TGCGCCAGCAGCCAAGTTCTAACGGACAGGGGATTAATCCAAGAGACCCAGTACTTC
CASSQVLTDRGLIQETQYF
>TRBV11-2|.|TRBJ1-2|.
TGTGCCAGCAGCCGTGGGGCCACCGGGGAGGACTACACCTTC
CASSRGATGEDYTF
>TRBV7-2|TRBD1|TRBJ1-2|.
TGTGCCAGCAGCTCATCAGGGGGGCCAGGCTATGGCTACACCTTC
CASSSSGGPGYGYTF
>TRBV5-4|TRBD2|TRBJ2-5|.
TGTGCCAGCAGCTTGGGTCGCGGGGGGGAGGGAGAGACCCAGTACTTC
CASSLGRGGEGETQYF
>TRBV19|.|TRBJ1-2|.
TGTGCCAGTAGCCCAAGGGGAGGGGGGCGCATCTATGGCTACACCTTC
CASSPRGGGRIYGYTF
>TRBV7-2|TRBD2|TRBJ2-1|.
TGTGCCAGCAGTCCCAATAGAGCGGGAGGTTATGAGCAGTTCTTC
CASSPNRAGGYEQFF
>TRBV11-2|.|TRBJ1-6|.
TGTGCCAGCAGCTCTTCCTCCTATAATTCACCCCTCCACTTT
CASSSSSYNSPLHF
>TRBV29-1|.|TRBJ1-1|.
TGCAGCGTTGCATTCGGGGAAGTGAACACTGAAGCTTTCTTT
CSVAFGEVNTEAFF
>TRBV7-8|TRBD1|TRBJ1-2|.
TGTGCCAGCAGCAACCCGCCGGGACAGGCTAACTATGGCTACACCTTC
CASSNPPGQANYGYTF
>TRBV27|TRBD2|TRBJ2-7|.
TGTGCCAGCAGTCCAGGACTAGCTGGCGAGCAGTACTTC
CASSPGLAGEQYF
>TRBV10-3|.|TRBJ1-3|.
TGTGCCATCAGTGCGGACAGTCCTAGCTCTGGAAACACCATATATTTT
CAISADSPSSGNTIYF
>TRBV7-2|.|TRBJ1-4|.
TGTGCCAGCAGCTTAGCGCGGGGAATTCATGAAAAACTGTTTTTT
CASSLARGIHEKLFF
>TRBV7-3|.|TRBJ2-1|.
TGTGCCAGCAGCCCGAATCGGGCAGGGACCTACAATGAGCAGTTCTTC
CASSPNRAGTYNEQFF
>TRBV7-7|TRBD1|TRBJ1-3|.
TGTGCTAGCAGCTTAGGACAGGGGCCTGGAAACACCATATATTTT
CASSLGQGPGNTIYF
>TRBV11-2|TRBD1|TRBJ1-1|.
TGTGCCAGCAGCTTACTCAGGGGGCGCGGCACTGAAGCTTTCTTT
CASSLLRGRGTEAFF
>TRBV5-1|TRBD1|TRBJ2-3|.
TGCGCCAGCAGCTCGAACAGGGGAAGAGATACGCAGTATTTT
CASSSNRGRDTQYF
>TRBV30|TRBD1|TRBJ1-6|.
TGTGCCTGGAGTTCGGGACAGGGGCGATCACCCCTCCACTTT
CAWSSGQGRSPLHF
>TRBV7-2|TRBD2|TRBJ2-5|few
TGTGCCAGCAGCTTAGGTCCTAGCGGGGGGCAAGAGACCCAGTACTTC
CASSLGPSGGQETQYF